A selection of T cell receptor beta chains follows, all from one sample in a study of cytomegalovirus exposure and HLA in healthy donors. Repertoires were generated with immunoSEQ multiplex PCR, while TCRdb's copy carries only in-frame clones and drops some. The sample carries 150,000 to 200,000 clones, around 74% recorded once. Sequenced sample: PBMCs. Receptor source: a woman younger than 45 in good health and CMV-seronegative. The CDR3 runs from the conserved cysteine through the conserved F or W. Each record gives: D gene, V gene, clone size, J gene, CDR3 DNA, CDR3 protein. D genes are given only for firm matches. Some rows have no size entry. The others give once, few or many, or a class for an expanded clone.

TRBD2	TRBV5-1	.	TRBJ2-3	TGCGCCAGCAGGACTTTGGTTGCGGGGGGTGGTACAGATACGCAGTATTTT	CASRTLVAGGGTDTQYF
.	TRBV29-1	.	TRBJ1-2	TGCAGCGTTGATGATACGCAGGGGAGTTATAATGGCTACACCTTC	CSVDDTQGSYNGYTF
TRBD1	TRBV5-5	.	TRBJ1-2	TGTGCCAGCACCCCCCGAGACAGGGCTTCTGGTGGCTACACCTTC	CASTPRDRASGGYTF
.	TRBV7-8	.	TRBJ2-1	TGTGCCAGCAGCTTAGACCGGAATGAGCAGTTCTTC	CASSLDRNEQFF
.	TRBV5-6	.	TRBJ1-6	TGTGCCAGCAGCCTGACATTCCTACGGGGGGGATCACCCCTCCACTTT	CASSLTFLRGGSPLHF
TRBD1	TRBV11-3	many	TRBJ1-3	TGTGCCAGCAGCCCGGGACAGGGACCTGGAAACACCATATATTTT	CASSPGQGPGNTIYF
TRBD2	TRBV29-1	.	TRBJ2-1	TGCAGCGTTGAAGGGGGGGGGACCGGCTACAATGAGCAGTTCTTC	CSVEGGGTGYNEQFF
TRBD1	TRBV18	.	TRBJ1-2	TGTGCCAGCTCACTTGGACAGGACTATGGCTACACCTTC	CASSLGQDYGYTF
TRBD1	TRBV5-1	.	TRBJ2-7	TGCGCCAGCACCTCCGGGACAGCCTCCTACGAGCAGTACTTC	CASTSGTASYEQYF
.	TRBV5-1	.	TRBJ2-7	TGCGCCAGCAGCTTGGCCGGGGACAATTACGAGCAGTACTTC	CASSLAGDNYEQYF
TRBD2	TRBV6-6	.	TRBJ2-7	TGTGCCAGCAGTGTTAGCGGGGGCCTGGGTTACGAGCAGTACTTC	CASSVSGGLGYEQYF
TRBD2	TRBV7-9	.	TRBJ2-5	TGTGCCAGCAGCGCGAGCGGGGGGGCCGCAGGAACAGAGACCCAGTACTTC	CASSASGGAAGTETQYF
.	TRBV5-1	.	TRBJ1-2	TGCGCCAGCAGCTTGGGACCGGCGGGCTATGGCTACACCTTC	CASSLGPAGYGYTF
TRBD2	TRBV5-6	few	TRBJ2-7	TGTGCCAGCAGCTGGTATAGCGGGGGTCCCTACGAGCAGTACTTC	CASSWYSGGPYEQYF
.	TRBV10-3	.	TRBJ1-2	TGTGCCATCGCGCTACAGGGTGAGGGCTACACCTTC	CAIALQGEGYTF
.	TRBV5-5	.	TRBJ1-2	TGTGCCAGCAGCCCCGGGATTAACTATGGCTACACCTTC	CASSPGINYGYTF
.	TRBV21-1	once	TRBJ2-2	TGTGCCAGCAGCAAAGGTGGACAGGTGGAGAACACCGGGGAGCTGTTTTTT	CASSKGGQVENTGELFF
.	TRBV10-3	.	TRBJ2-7	TGTGCCATCAGTGAGTCGAATTGGGGGGACGAGCAGTACTTC	CAISESNWGDEQYF
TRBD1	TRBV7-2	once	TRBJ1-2	TGTGCCAGCAGCTTGGGACAGAACTATGGCTACACCTTC	CASSLGQNYGYTF
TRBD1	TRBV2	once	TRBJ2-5	TGTGCCAGCAGTTACAACTCAGGGACAGAGCTCCAAGAGACCCAGTACTTC	CASSYNSGTELQETQYF
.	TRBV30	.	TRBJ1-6	TGTGCCTGGAGACCCCGTGGCAGTATCAATTCACCCCTCCACTTT	CAWRPRGSINSPLHF
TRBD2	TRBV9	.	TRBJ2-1	TGTGCCAGCAGCCTTCCCGTTGAGCGGGGTTACAATGAGCAGTTCTTC	CASSLPVERGYNEQFF
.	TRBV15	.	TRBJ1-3	TGTGCCACCAGCAGAGACGGACTAGAGGGCTCTGGAAACACCATATATTTT	CATSRDGLEGSGNTIYF
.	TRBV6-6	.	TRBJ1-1	TGTGCCAGCAGACCCCCAGGGCGATGGGGAACTGAAGCTTTCTTT	CASRPPGRWGTEAFF
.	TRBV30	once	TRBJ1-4	TGTGCCTGGAAGTCAGGCTATTCCGAAAAACTGTTTTTT	CAWKSGYSEKLFF
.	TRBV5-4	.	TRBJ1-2	TGTGCCAGCAGCTTGGTTGGGCCAGCCAACTATGGCTACACCTTC	CASSLVGPANYGYTF
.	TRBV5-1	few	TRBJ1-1	TGCGCCAGCAGCCCTAGAGAGGGGGGGCCCGACACTGAAGCTTTCTTT	CASSPREGGPDTEAFF
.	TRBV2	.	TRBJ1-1	TGTGCCAGCAGGTACAGGGTAGGGAACACTGAAGCTTTCTTT	CASRYRVGNTEAFF
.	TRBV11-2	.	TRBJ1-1	TGTGCCAGCAGCCCCACGAGGGTTTCTGAAGCTTTCTTT	CASSPTRVSEAFF
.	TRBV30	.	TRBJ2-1	TGTGCCTGGAGTAGGAGGAGGGGGGGCCTCAACAATGAGCAGTTCTTC	CAWSRRRGGLNNEQFF
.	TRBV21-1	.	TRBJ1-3	TGTGCCATGTCCCTTTCGGGGAACTCTCTCTCTGCTGGAAACACCATATATTTT	CAMSLSGNSLSAGNTIYF
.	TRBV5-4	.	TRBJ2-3	TGTGCCAGCAGCAAGGGGGGAGGGCTAGCGGGCACAGATACGCAGTATTTT	CASSKGGGLAGTDTQYF
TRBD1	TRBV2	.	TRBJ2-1	TGTGCCAGCAGCCAGGACAGGGGCTTAAGGTGGAATGAGCAGTTCTTC	CASSQDRGLRWNEQFF
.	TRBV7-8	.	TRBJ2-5	TGTGCCAGCAGCTTAGCGAGAAGCGAGGGACAAGATCAGTACTTC	CASSLARSEGQDQYF
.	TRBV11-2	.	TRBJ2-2	TGTGCCAGCACCGGGGTCACCGGGGAGCTGTTTTTT	CASTGVTGELFF
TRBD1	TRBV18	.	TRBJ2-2	TGTGCCAGCTCACCACCTCCGGGACAGGGGAACACCGGGGAGCTGTTTTTT	CASSPPPGQGNTGELFF
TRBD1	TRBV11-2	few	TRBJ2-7	TGTGCCAGCAGCTTAACAGGGGCGTACAGCGAGCAGTACTTC	CASSLTGAYSEQYF
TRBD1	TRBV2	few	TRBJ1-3	TGTGCCAGCCGAGGACAGGGGCTAACCATATATTTT	CASRGQGLTIYF
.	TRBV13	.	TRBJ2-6	TGTGCCAGCAGCTTACAGGGGGCCAACGTCCTGACTTTC	CASSLQGANVLTF
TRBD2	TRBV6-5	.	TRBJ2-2	TGTGCCAGCAGTTACATCGGGGGGGCCGCCGGGGAGCTGTTTTTT	CASSYIGGAAGELFF
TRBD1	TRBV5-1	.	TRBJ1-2	TGCGCCAGCAGCTTGGCCGTACAGGGGATGGGCTATGGCTACACCTTC	CASSLAVQGMGYGYTF
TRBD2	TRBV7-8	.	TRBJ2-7	TGTGCCAGCAGCTTGCGGGGACTAACCGAGCAGTACTTC	CASSLRGLTEQYF